At least ten counts were recorded for the clone carrying this T cell receptor beta chain. The data were taken from a study of identical twins. Trimming stripped 3 bases from V and 2 bases from J, with 11 bases between. The CDR3 spans 14 residues. Germline CDR1 reads SNHLY; CDR2 reads FYNNEI. TCRdb re-analysed the 5' RACE reads in MiXCR, keeping a single row per CDR3 protein. The table has 700,000 or so distinct CDR3 sequences, around 20% seen once; the top ten hold 4.3%. The same data also went into a second study, on T cells expressing NK-cell markers.

The V gene is TRBV2, the J gene TRBJ2-7, with D hard to call. The sample consisted of PBMCs. The source is a woman in her late teens or twenties in good health. The CDR3 protein is CASSDGLPTYEQYF. The CDR3 DNA is TGTGCCAGCAGTGACGGGCTACCAACCTACGAGCAGTACTTC.